The 4 T cell receptor beta chains below all came from one sample that was sequenced in a study of breast tumors, draining lymph nodes, adjacent tissues. The lymph nodes were axillary draining lymph nodes from breast cancer patients. MiXCR was run by TCRdb on the multiplex PCR reads, yielding one entry per CDR3 protein. The data contain around 290,000 distinct CDR3 sequences, over 25% of them singletons. Sequenced: axillary lymph node tissue. The receptors here all came from a female donor with breast cancer. Some clones in this sample may be carry-over from other donors' samples.

The chain links TRBV18 to TRBJ1-2; weak D call: TRBD1 (5 bases). V lost 3 bases to trimming and J lost 0 bases, with 11 bases between them. Germline values: CDR1 KGHSH, CDR2 LQKENI. The CDR3 runs to 15 residues. In nucleotides, the CDR3 is TGTGCCAGCTCACCCCAGGGCCCAGCTAACTATGGCTACACCTTC. Its translation: CASSPQGPANYGYTF.

This clonotype has a count of ten or more. The V gene is TRBV7-6, the J gene TRBJ2-5; TRBD2 is a possible D gene (6 bases). Germline V gene data show CDR1 as SGHVS and CDR2 as FNYEAQ. This CDR3 spans 14 amino acids. Between the trimmed V and J ends, which lost 4 bases and 4 bases, there was a span of 13 bases. DNA for the CDR3: TGTGCCAGCAGCTCACCCGGGGGAGGAGAGACCCAGTACTTC. Translation gives CASSSPGGGETQYF.

This clonotype has a count of ten or more. This chain connects TRBV10-2 to TRBJ1-5; the D is unclear. The V and J ends lost 7 bases and 0 bases respectively, with 13 bases between them. The germline V gene encodes CDR1 WSHSY and CDR2 SAAADI. The CDR3 extends over 15 amino acids. The CDR3 spells CASMHSLYSNQPQHF. The DNA of the CDR3 is TGCGCCAGCATGCACAGTCTTTATAGCAATCAGCCCCAGCATTTT.

This clonotype occurred many times. This sequence joins TRBV14 and TRBJ2-1; D uncertain. This CDR3 has 11 amino acids. V shed 1 base and J shed 15 bases, with 10 bases lying between them. CDR1 is SGHDN, CDR2 FVKESK, per germline. The CDR3 nucleotides are TGTGCCAGCAGCCAAGGCCCCGAGTGGTTCTTC. Amino acid sequence: CASSQGPEWFF.